The T cell receptor (beta chain) described here comes from a study of patients and donors after allogeneic stem cell transplantation. A single record per CDR3 protein comes from TCRdb applying MiXCR to the RT-PCR reads. The table shows hundreds of thousands of distinct CDR3 sequences, with over 12% occurring only once. The germline V gene has CDR1 DFQATT and CDR2 SNEGSKA (reference sequence). Trimming shortened V by 2 bases and J by 4 bases, and 20 bases separated the two germline ends. The CDR3 loop spans 16 amino acids. V is TRBV20-1 and J is TRBJ2-5; perhaps TRBD2 as D (6 bases). Sequenced: blood, either unsorted or a sorted T cell fraction (not recorded which). The TCR sequence derives from a human donor who was either an allogeneic HSCT recipient or a stem cell or donor lymphocyte infusion donor (not recorded which). It is not recorded whose cells these are; they may come from a transplant donor. The CDR3 DNA reads TGCAGTGCTAGATTACCCTTGGGGGGAGTAGGAGAGACCCAGTACTTC. This sequence encodes CSARLPLGGVGETQYF.